A single sample is the source of the 29 T cell receptor beta chains below, sequenced in a study of cytomegalovirus exposure and HLA in healthy donors. The study ran its PCR with 60 Vbeta and 13 Jbeta primers. Measured with immunoSEQ multiplex PCR; TCRdb has only the in-frame clones, and not every one. In the table there are 120,000 or so clones, roughly 80% of which are singletons. The sequenced sample consisted of PBMCs. Every receptor here comes from a man in his sixties in good health and CMV-seropositive.

V is TRBV5-5 and J is TRBJ1-4; 9 positions match TRBD1. V shed 1 base, J shed 8 bases, and the junction held 12 bases outside the gene matches. This CDR3 spans 17 amino acids. CDR1 and CDR2 from the germline V gene are SGHKS and YYEKEE (reference sequence). This CDR3 is CASSLTITGGFGEKLFF. The CDR3 DNA sequence: TGTGCCAGCAGCTTGACGATCACAGGGGGCTTTGGAGAAAAACTGTTTTTT.

Points on this clone: Germline is not matched at one junction end, which may reflect a read error. The gene calls are TRBV4-2 and TRBJ2-6; D is possibly TRBD2 (6 bases). Germline V gives CDR1 LGHNA, CDR2 YNFKEQ. CDR3 size: 20 residues. CDR3 in amino acids: CASSPSPRRGFTLRANGLTF. CDR3 sequence (DNA): TGTGCCAGCAGCCCCTCCCCTCGGCGGGGCTTCACTCTGAGGGCCAACGGCCTGACTTTC.

This clone was picked up a small number of times. The chain recombines TRBV6-5 with TRBJ1-5; no clear D gene. This CDR3 spans 16 amino acids. Germline V gene data show CDR1 as MNHEY and CDR2 as SVGAGI. Trimming pared 0 bases from V and 3 bases from J, leaving 12 bases between. The CDR3 loop reads CASSYSATDYNQPQHF. CDR3 coding DNA: TGTGCCAGCAGTTACTCGGCGACGGACTACAATCAGCCCCAGCATTTT.

This chain connects TRBV2 to TRBJ2-1; TRBD2 matches 9 bases. Germline V gene sequence: CDR1 SNHLY, CDR2 FYNNEI. The CDR3 loop spans 14 amino acids. Unmatched junction bases numbered 6, after V lost 5 bases and J lost 7 bases. The CDR3 DNA follows: TGTGCCAGCAGTACAAGCGGGAGGCGGAATGAGCAGTTCTTC. Protein product: CASSTSGRRNEQFF.

The chain recombines TRBV5-1 with TRBJ1-4; D is uncertain. This CDR3 is built from 11 residues. Germline assignment: CDR1 SGHRS and CDR2 YFSETQ. Between the trimmed V and J ends, which lost 4 bases and 11 bases, there was a span of 9 bases. CDR3 in DNA: TGCGCCAGCAGCCAGAGGGAGAAACTGTTTTTT. Translation: CASSQREKLFF.

This chain links TRBV19 with TRBJ1-2, with TRBD1 matching over 7 bases. Germline trimming cut 5 bases from V and 4 bases from J; bases unmatched to any gene: 4. The CDR3 spans 13 residues. From germline, CDR1 is LNHDA and CDR2 SQIVND (reference sequence). CDR3 nucleotide sequence: TGTGCCAGTAGTCCCGACAGGGTCTATGGCTACACCTTC. Translated: CASSPDRVYGYTF.

This rearrangement joins TRBV4-2 to TRBJ2-3; 13 bases match TRBD2. Germline CDR1 LGHNA, CDR2 YNFKEQ. The CDR3 consists of 16 residues. V was clipped by 4 bases and J by 6 bases; unmatched bases: 7. CDR3 DNA sequence: TGTGCCAGCAGCCCGGGGACTAGCGGGGCCCCGGATACGCAGTATTTT. It translates to CASSPGTSGAPDTQYF.

The J gene is TRBJ1-2, the V gene TRBV7-9; weak D call: TRBD1 (6 bases). V lost 3 bases and J 4 bases, leaving 9 bases between the germline ends. CDR1 is SEHNR and CDR2 is FQNEAQ in the germline V gene (reference sequence). The CDR3 consists of 13 residues. The CDR3 bases are TGTGCCAGCAGCTTGGACAGAAGCTATGGCTACACCTTC. It codes for CASSLDRSYGYTF.

The V gene is TRBV28, the J gene TRBJ1-5; D is ambiguous. CDR1 MDHEN and CDR2 SYDVKM come from the germline V gene. The V and J ends lost 2 bases and 4 bases respectively, with 9 bases between them. The length of the CDR3 is 14 residues. In DNA, the CDR3 is TGTGCCAGCAGTTTAGGCCGGGATAATCAGCCCCAGCATTTT. It translates to CASSLGRDNQPQHF.

This sequence joins TRBV2 and TRBJ1-2; maybe TRBD1 (5 bases). V lost 6 bases, J lost 4 bases, and 12 bases lay in between. Germline loops: CDR1 SNHLY, CDR2 FYNNEI. This CDR3 spans 13 amino acids. CDR3 protein: CASSQGLGYGYTF. DNA for the CDR3: TGTGCCAGCAGCCAGGGTCTGGGCTATGGCTACACCTTC.

The chain carries TRBV10-2 and TRBJ1-1; D is possibly TRBD1 (5 bases). Trimming took 6 bases from V and 7 from J, leaving 24 bases between them. The germline gives CDR1 WSHSY, CDR2 SAAADI. CDR3 size: 16 residues. CDR3 residues: CASRDLEGPIRSEAFF. Here the CDR3 DNA reads TGCGCCAGCAGAGACCTGGAGGGACCCATAAGAAGTGAAGCTTTCTTT.

As DNA, the CDR3 is TGTGCCAGCAGTGACTTCTCCTACGAGCAGTACTTC. This codes for CASSDFSYEQYF. This chain joins TRBV28 and TRBJ2-7; D ambiguous. This CDR3 contains 12 residues. V was pared by 5 bases and J by 0 bases, with 5 bases between. The germline gives CDR1 MDHEN, CDR2 SYDVKM.

This clone was recorded a few times. The V call is TRBV7-2, the J call TRBJ1-2, with 8 bases lining up with TRBD1. Trimming at V came to 5 bases and at J to 3 bases, leaving 8 bases not matched to a gene. CDR1 and CDR2 (germline): SGHTA, FQGNSA. CDR3 length equals 15 residues. For the CDR3, the DNA is TGTGCCAGCAGCCCACGGACAGGGACTCACTATGGCTACACCTTC. It is translated as CASSPRTGTHYGYTF. The variable domain in full, completed from reference TRBV7-2 and TRBJ1-2, reads GAGVSQSPSNKVTEKGKDVELRCDPISGHTALYWYRQSLGQGLEFLIYFQGNSAPDKSGLPSDRFSAERTGGSVSTLTIQRTQQEDSAVYLCASSPRTGTHYGYTFGSGTRLTVV.

The V call is TRBV6-1, the J call TRBJ2-7, with TRBD2 matching 7 bases. This CDR3 contains 15 residues. The germline gives CDR1 MNHNS, CDR2 SASEGT. J was trimmed by 4 bases and V by 7 bases; bases with no gene match: 13. The CDR3 DNA reads TGTGCCAGCACCCCCGGAGGAGCGGGATATTACGAGCAGTACTTC. Its protein product is CASTPGGAGYYEQYF.

The V and J genes are TRBV5-1 and TRBJ2-2, with 9 positions matching TRBD2. CDR3 size: 16 residues. Germline lookup yields CDR1 SGHRS and CDR2 YFSETQ. The J segment lost 0 bases and the V segment lost 4 bases, leaving 4 bases of the junction unmatched. CDR3 amino acids: CASSPVAGANTGELFF. CDR3 DNA sequence: TGCGCCAGCAGCCCCGTAGCGGGGGCGAACACCGGGGAGCTGTTTTTT. The full variable domain, rest sourced from reference TRBV5-1 and TRBJ2-2, is KAGVTQTPRYLIKTRGQQVTLSCSPISGHRSVSWYQQTPGQGLQFLFEYFSETQRNKGNFPGRFSGRQFSNSRSEMNVSTLELGDSALYLCASSPVAGANTGELFFGEGSRLTVL.

CDR3 nucleotide sequence: TGTGCCAGCAGCCCGGGACAGAATTCACCCCTCCACTTT. Protein: CASSPGQNSPLHF. The rearrangement uses TRBV7-3 and TRBJ1-6; the match to TRBD1 covers 7 bases. V was clipped by 5 bases and J by 7 bases; unmatched bases: 2. The length of the CDR3 is 13 residues. From germline, CDR1 is SGHTA and CDR2 FQGTGA.

This clone occurred once. V and J are TRBV28 and TRBJ1-1; 7 bases line up with TRBD1. From germline, CDR1 is MDHEN and CDR2 SYDVKM. The CDR3 runs 13 residues. V gave up 6 bases and J gave up 4 bases; unmatched junction bases: 5. CDR3 sequence: CASRRGHGTEAFF. The CDR3 nucleotides are TGTGCCAGCAGAAGGGGGCACGGCACTGAAGCTTTCTTT.

CDR3 coding DNA: TGTGCCAGCAGTGTCTACGGAGGGAGGACTGAAGCTTTCTTT. Amino acid sequence: CASSVYGGRTEAFF. The chain employs TRBV6-1 and TRBJ1-1; D is uncertain. CDR3 length equals 14 residues. Looked up from germline, CDR1 is MNHNS and CDR2 is SASEGT. Trimming removed 4 bases at V and 5 bases at J, with 14 bases between.

This clone has just a few counts. The chain employs TRBV30 and TRBJ2-3, with 9 bases lining up with TRBD1. Germline lookup yields CDR1 GTSNPN and CDR2 SVGIG (reference sequence). CDR3 length: 19 residues. The V gene end was trimmed by 5 bases and the J gene end by 0 bases; junction bases not matched to a gene: 18. The CDR3 nucleotides are TGTGCCTGGGCTACAGGGGGCCCCAGACTAGGTTCTAGCACAGATACGCAGTATTTT. This sequence encodes CAWATGGPRLGSSTDTQYF. The full variable domain, its missing parts supplied by reference TRBV30 and TRBJ2-3, is SQTIHQWPATLVQPVGSPLSLECTVEGTSNPNLYWYRQAAGRGLQLLFYSVGIGQISSEVPQNLSASRPQDRQFILSSKKLLLSDSGFYLCAWATGGPRLGSSTDTQYFGPGTRLTVL.

The V call is TRBV28, the J call TRBJ2-7; D remains ambiguous. The germline V and J ends were trimmed by 7 bases and 3 bases, with 13 bases remaining between them. This CDR3 region has 13 residues. Per germline, CDR1 MDHEN and CDR2 SYDVKM. For the CDR3, the DNA is TGTGCCAGCATGGCTGCCCCTTACTACGAGCAGTACTTC. This translates into CASMAAPYYEQYF.

For this clone: At one end the junction does not follow the germline gene, possibly because of a read error. DNA of the CDR3: TGTGCCAGCAGGGGAGGGGTGTCCTCCCACGAGCAGTACTTC. Translation: CASRGGVSSHEQYF. The V call is TRBV6-1, the J call TRBJ2-7; 7 bases match TRBD2. Germline V gives CDR1 MNHNS, CDR2 SASEGT. The CDR3 spans 14 residues.

The genes are TRBV7-8 and TRBJ2-1; 9 nucleotides line up with TRBD2. CDR3 length: 17 amino acids. The V and J ends lost 0 bases and 3 bases, in that order; junction bases with no gene match: 6. Per germline, CDR1 SGHVS and CDR2 FQNEAQ. CDR3 nucleotides: TGTGCCAGCAGCTTAGCTAAAGCGGGAGGAGACTACAATGAGCAGTTCTTC. It yields the protein CASSLAKAGGDYNEQFF.

The chain joins TRBV6-1 to TRBJ2-7; 11 positions agree with TRBD1. V was clipped by 6 bases and J by 4 bases; unmatched bases: 8. The CDR3 is made up of 15 amino acids. Germline V gene lookup returns CDR1 MNHNS and CDR2 SASEGT. CDR3 DNA: TGTGCCAGCAGGAGGGCGGGGACAGGGGGTTACGAGCAGTACTTC. This codes for CASRRAGTGGYEQYF.

The gene calls are TRBV4-2 and TRBJ2-1; 9 nucleotides agree with TRBD1. Germline CDR1 reads LGHNA; CDR2 reads YNFKEQ. This CDR3 has 16 residues. The J segment lost 2 bases and the V segment lost 0 bases, leaving 2 bases of the junction unmatched. The CDR3 is CASSQDWTGAYNEQFF. CDR3 nucleotide sequence: TGTGCCAGCAGCCAAGATTGGACAGGGGCCTACAATGAGCAGTTCTTC.

This clone was seen once. V usage is TRBV10-3 and J usage is TRBJ2-1; 10 positions agree with TRBD1. Germline CDR1 reads ENHRY; CDR2 reads SYGVKD. The CDR3 loop spans 16 amino acids. V was pared by 2 bases and J by 6 bases, with 7 bases of the junction left unmatched. CDR3: CAISEAGTGAINEQFF. The CDR3 nucleotides are TGTGCCATCAGTGAGGCCGGGACAGGGGCTATCAATGAGCAGTTCTTC.

About this clone itself: Other nucleotide sequences from this sample produce the same CDR3. V usage is TRBV15 and J usage is TRBJ2-1; no definite D call. The V and J ends lost 2 bases and 8 bases respectively, with 7 bases between them. The CDR3 is 12 residues long. Germline V lookup: CDR1 LNHNV, CDR2 YYDKDF (reference sequence). As DNA, the CDR3 is TGTGCCACCAGCAGAACCGGTCATGAGCAGTTCTTC. Translation gives CATSRTGHEQFF.

This clone was observed once. The chain links TRBV2 to TRBJ1-1; 7 nucleotides align to TRBD1. CDR1 SNHLY and CDR2 FYNNEI come from the germline V gene. CDR3 length equals 15 residues. The V segment lost 4 bases and the J segment 2 bases; nucleotides outside the gene matches: 7. The CDR3 here is CASSVTGTANTEAFF. In DNA, the CDR3 is TGTGCCAGCAGTGTTACCGGGACAGCCAACACTGAAGCTTTCTTT.

The chain links TRBV5-6 to TRBJ1-1, with D tentatively TRBD1 (6 bases). In germline, CDR1 is SGHDT, CDR2 YYEEEE. Between the trimmed V and J ends, which lost 4 bases and 4 bases, there was a span of 17 bases. This CDR3 has 15 residues. The CDR3 reads CASSPIQQGSTEAFF. The CDR3, as DNA: TGTGCCAGCAGCCCCATACAACAGGGTTCCACTGAAGCTTTCTTT.

This clone has only a few counts. The chain links TRBV18 to TRBJ2-1; TRBD2 matches 11 bases. Germline lookup yields CDR1 KGHSH and CDR2 LQKENI. The CDR3 runs to 16 residues. The V gene end was trimmed by 0 bases and the J gene end by 7 bases; junction bases not matched to a gene: 5. The CDR3 spells CASSPPVAGGRNEQFF. CDR3 DNA sequence: TGTGCCAGCTCACCACCGGTAGCGGGGGGGAGAAATGAGCAGTTCTTC.